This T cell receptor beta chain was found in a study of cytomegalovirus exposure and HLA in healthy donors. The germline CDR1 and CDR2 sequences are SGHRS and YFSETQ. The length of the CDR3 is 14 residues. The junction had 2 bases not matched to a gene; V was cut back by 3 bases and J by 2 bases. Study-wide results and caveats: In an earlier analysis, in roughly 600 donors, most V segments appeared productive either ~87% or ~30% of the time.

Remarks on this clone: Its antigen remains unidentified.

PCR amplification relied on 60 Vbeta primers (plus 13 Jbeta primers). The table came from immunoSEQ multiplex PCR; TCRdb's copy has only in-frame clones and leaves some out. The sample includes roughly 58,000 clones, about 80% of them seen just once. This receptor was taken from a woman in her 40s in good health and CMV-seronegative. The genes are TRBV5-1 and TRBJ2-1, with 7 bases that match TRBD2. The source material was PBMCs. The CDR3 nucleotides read TGCGCCAGCAGCTGGAGCGGGGCCTACAATGAGCAGTTCTTC. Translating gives CASSWSGAYNEQFF.